One and the same sample provided the 25 T cell receptor beta chains below, sequenced in a study of OX40 agonist ivuxolimab in advanced cancers. Sequencing was performed with immunoSEQ multiplex PCR; in TCRdb, only in-frame clones are kept and a portion is missing. The sample carries about 31,000 clones, around 87% recorded once. The sequenced sample was CD4+ or CD8+ T cells sorted from blood, obtained in a trial of the OX40 agonist ivuxolimab. The receptors here all came from an adult with an advanced solid tumor such as melanoma, head and neck, liver or kidney cancer.

The chain is built from TRBV10-2 and TRBJ2-1, with D perhaps matching TRBD1 or TRBD2 (5 bases each). The V end lost 2 bases, the J end lost 11 bases, and 10 bases lay between the germline ends. Germline V lookup: CDR1 WSHSY, CDR2 SAAADI. CDR3 size: 12 residues. CDR3: CASSEGTPKQFF. The CDR3 DNA sequence: TGCGCCAGCAGTGAGGGGACCCCCAAGCAGTTCTTC.

V usage is TRBV6-1 and J usage is TRBJ2-7; 13 nucleotides line up with TRBD2. This CDR3 region has 13 residues. Losses at the gene ends were 6 bases for V and 4 bases for J; bases not matched to a gene: 0. Looked up from germline, CDR1 is MNHNS and CDR2 is SASEGT. The CDR3 coding sequence is TGTGCCAGCAGGACTAGCGGGAGGTACGAGCAGTACTTC. This sequence encodes CASRTSGRYEQYF.

The gene calls are TRBV19 and TRBJ2-2; D is ambiguous. The CDR3 is 16 amino acids. Trimming removed 3 bases from V and 4 bases from J, with 15 bases in between. Germline-derived CDR1 and CDR2 are LNHDA and SQIVND (reference sequence). The CDR3 DNA is TGTGCCAGTAGTATTTTTGGCCTTCGAGGCACCGGGGAGCTGTTTTTT. Residues: CASSIFGLRGTGELFF. Using reference TRBV19 and TRBJ2-2 for the parts outside the CDR3, the full variable domain is DGGITQSPKYLFRKEGQNVTLSCEQNLNHDAMYWYRQDPGQGLRLIYYSQIVNDFQKGDIAEGYSVSREKKESFPLTVTSAQKNPTAFYLCASSIFGLRGTGELFFGEGSRLTVL.

The rearrangement links TRBV28 to TRBJ1-1; tentatively, D is TRBD1 (5 bases). Germline CDR1 reads MDHEN; CDR2 reads SYDVKM. V was clipped by 6 bases and J by 0 bases, with 14 bases between them. CDR3 length equals 15 residues. The CDR3 spells CASRRTGLMNTEAFF. Written as DNA, the CDR3 is TGTGCCAGCAGGCGAACAGGTTTAATGAACACTGAAGCTTTCTTT.

This chain connects TRBV27 to TRBJ2-7, with D tentatively TRBD2 (7 bases). Germline CDR1 is MNHEY and CDR2 is SMNVEV (reference sequence). The V end was cut by 8 bases, the J end by 3 bases, with 23 bases between. This CDR3 has 16 amino acids. The CDR3 coding sequence is TGTGCCAGCTGGGGAAGGGGGGGCGCCCTCTTCTACGAGCAGTACTTC. Amino acids: CASWGRGGALFYEQYF.

This chain connects TRBV7-9 to TRBJ2-7, with 7 bases that match TRBD2. In germline, CDR1 is SEHNR, CDR2 FQNEAQ (reference sequence). Trimming removed 6 bases from V and 6 bases from J; junction bases left unmatched: 14. The CDR3 is made up of 15 amino acids. CDR3 nucleotide sequence: TGTGCCAGCAGTACGGCGGGAGCAGGGCGGGCCGAGCAGTACTTC. As protein: CASSTAGAGRAEQYF.

This chain uses TRBV5-1 with TRBJ2-3; 7 bases align to TRBD2. Germline V gives CDR1 SGHRS, CDR2 YFSETQ. The ends lost 2 bases at V and 0 bases at J; junction bases unmatched: 3. The CDR3 spans 15 residues. As DNA, the CDR3 is TGCGCCAGCAGCTTCAATAGCGGGAGCACAGATACGCAGTATTTT. It specifies CASSFNSGSTDTQYF. Supplemented by reference TRBV5-1 and TRBJ2-3, the full variable domain reads KAGVTQTPRYLIKTRGQQVTLSCSPISGHRSVSWYQQTPGQGLQFLFEYFSETQRNKGNFPGRFSGRQFSNSRSEMNVSTLELGDSALYLCASSFNSGSTDTQYFGPGTRLTVL.

The V call is TRBV6-1, the J call TRBJ1-1; weak D call: TRBD1 (5 bases). The CDR3 is 13 amino acids. Germline assignment: CDR1 MNHNS and CDR2 SASEGT. V was trimmed by 4 bases and J by 2 bases, leaving 8 bases between them. The CDR3 sequence: CASSVGGNTEAFF. DNA for the CDR3: TGTGCCAGCAGTGTGGGGGGAAACACTGAAGCTTTCTTT.

This chain uses TRBV6-6 with TRBJ2-5; 8 bases map to TRBD1. The CDR3 runs to 14 residues. The V and J ends lost 6 bases and 2 bases, in that order; junction bases with no gene match: 5. Germline V lookup: CDR1 MNHNY, CDR2 SVGAGI (reference sequence). CDR3 DNA sequence: TGTGCCAGCAGGCCAAACAGGGGGCAAGAGACCCAGTACTTC. It is translated as CASRPNRGQETQYF.

A few counts support this clone. J is TRBJ2-1 and V is TRBV10-3; no definite D call. V was pared by 3 bases and J by 9 bases, with 9 bases between. The CDR3 has 12 amino acids. From germline, CDR1 is ENHRY and CDR2 SYGVKD. The CDR3 sequence: CAISDDRVEQFF. The DNA for the CDR3 is TGTGCCATCAGTGACGACCGGGTTGAGCAGTTCTTC.

On this clone itself: The sample contains more than one DNA sequence encoding this CDR3. V and J are TRBV5-1 and TRBJ1-1; tentative D call: TRBD1 (5 bases). Trimming shortened V by 0 bases and J by 1 base, and 7 bases separated the two germline ends. The CDR3 runs 14 residues. Germline V gives CDR1 SGHRS, CDR2 YFSETQ. This CDR3 reads CASSLAGTNTEAFF. The CDR3 nucleotides read TGCGCCAGCAGCTTGGCAGGGACGAACACTGAAGCTTTCTTT.

This chain connects TRBV4-2 to TRBJ2-3; D might be TRBD2 (5 bases). Germline lookup yields CDR1 LGHNA and CDR2 YNFKEQ. Trimming pared 0 bases from V and 3 bases from J, leaving 7 bases between. The CDR3 totals 14 residues. CDR3 residues: CASSQDSGTDTQYF. The DNA of the CDR3 is TGTGCCAGCAGCCAAGATTCGGGAACAGATACGCAGTATTTT.

The rearrangement joins TRBV2 to TRBJ2-1; D not resolved. There are 15 residues in the CDR3. Germline lookup yields CDR1 SNHLY and CDR2 FYNNEI. Trimming left V 2 bases short and J 2 bases short, with 10 bases between. CDR3 sequence reads: CASSESRRTYNEQFF. The CDR3 nucleotides read TGTGCCAGCAGTGAAAGTAGACGTACCTACAATGAGCAGTTCTTC.

V gene TRBV5-4 combines with J gene TRBJ1-1; D is uncertain. Germline V lookup: CDR1 SGHNT, CDR2 YYREEE (reference sequence). V was cut by 1 base and J by 0 bases, with 7 bases left in between. The CDR3 runs to 14 residues. The CDR3 loop is CASSLLKMNTEAFF. The CDR3 bases are TGTGCCAGCAGCTTGTTAAAGATGAACACTGAAGCTTTCTTT.

This rearrangement joins TRBV10-3 to TRBJ2-5, with a tentative D call TRBD1 (6 bases). The CDR3 sequence is 13 residues long. The V end was cut by 10 bases, the J end by 1 base, with 13 bases between. Germline V lookup: CDR1 ENHRY, CDR2 SYGVKD. DNA of the CDR3: TGTGCCACGCAACAGGGTACCCAAGAGACCCAGTACTTC. Amino acids: CATQQGTQETQYF.

CDR3 in DNA: TGTGCCAGTAGTCACGGGACGAAAGCTTTCTTT. This codes for CASSHGTKAFF. The chain has TRBV19 and TRBJ1-1; D perhaps matches TRBD1 (5 bases). CDR1 is LNHDA and CDR2 is SQIVND in the germline V gene (reference sequence). Trimming left V 5 bases short and J 9 bases short, with 10 bases between. The CDR3 has 11 residues.

This rearrangement joins TRBV5-1 to TRBJ2-7; D might be TRBD2 (6 bases). In germline, CDR1 is SGHRS, CDR2 YFSETQ. Trimming stripped 0 bases from V and 2 bases from J, with 12 bases between. The CDR3 is 15 amino acids. In nucleotides, the CDR3 is TGCGCCAGCAGCTTGGCTTCGGGAGCTACCTACGAGCAGTACTTC. Translating it yields CASSLASGATYEQYF.

This clone was seen a single time. The V call is TRBV10-3, the J call TRBJ2-7; unclear D gene. CDR1 and CDR2 (germline): ENHRY, SYGVKD. Trimming left V 7 bases short and J 1 base short, with 11 bases between. The CDR3 is made up of 13 amino acids. The CDR3 DNA follows: TGTGCCATCACTCCTGACTCTTCCTACGAGCAGTACTTC. Encoded protein: CAITPDSSYEQYF.

The chain couples TRBV7-9 to TRBJ1-1, with D perhaps TRBD1 (5 bases). Germline values: CDR1 SEHNR, CDR2 FQNEAQ (reference sequence). The CDR3 has 15 residues. Trimming took off 4 bases at V and 5 bases at J, with 17 bases between the two ends. The CDR3 spells CASSSLLRGLTEAFF. In DNA form, the CDR3 reads TGTGCCAGCAGCTCCTTACTCCGGGGACTAACTGAAGCTTTCTTT.

The genes are TRBV4-2 and TRBJ1-2, with unresolved D. Deletions cut 4 bases from V and 2 bases from J, with 11 bases between. Germline CDR1 is LGHNA and CDR2 is YNFKEQ. This CDR3 region has 14 residues. The CDR3 sequence is CASSLEVLNYGYTF. CDR3 DNA: TGTGCCAGCAGCCTAGAGGTGCTCAACTATGGCTACACCTTC.

The chain employs TRBV28 and TRBJ1-1, with TRBD1 matching over 11 bases. This CDR3 contains 15 residues. Germline values: CDR1 MDHEN, CDR2 SYDVKM. The J segment lost 5 bases and the V segment lost 5 bases, leaving 7 bases of the junction unmatched. CDR3: CASSTPGQGGTEAFF. The CDR3 nucleotides are TGTGCCAGCAGTACCCCGGGACAGGGGGGAACTGAAGCTTTCTTT.

The chain couples TRBV25-1 to TRBJ1-1, with a tentative D call TRBD1 (6 bases). The CDR3 is made up of 14 amino acids. From germline, CDR1 is MGHDK and CDR2 SYGVNS. V lost 1 base, J lost 6 bases, and 12 bases lay in between. The CDR3 DNA is TGTGCCAGCAGTGAATGGGGCGCAGGGGCTGAAGCTTTCTTT. Translating it yields CASSEWGAGAEAFF. The full variable domain, in which reference TRBV25-1 and TRBJ1-1 provide the parts outside the CDR3, is EADIYQTPRYLVIGTGKKITLECSQTMGHDKMYWYQQDPGMELHLIHYSYGVNSTEKGDLSSESTVSRIRTEHFPLTLESARPSHTSQYLCASSEWGAGAEAFFGQGTRLTVV.

In DNA form, the CDR3 reads TGTGCCAGCAGCACCGCAACGGGACAGCTACACCTCATTATAGAAAAACTGTTTTTT. It codes for CASSTATGQLHLIIEKLFF. The chain joins TRBV28 to TRBJ1-4, with 7 bases aligning to TRBD1. The trim removed 6 bases at V and 8 bases at J, leaving 24 bases unmatched. The length of the CDR3 is 19 residues. Germline V gene data show CDR1 as MDHEN and CDR2 as SYDVKM.

The rearrangement joins TRBV28 to TRBJ1-5; no clear D gene. The germline V gene has CDR1 MDHEN and CDR2 SYDVKM. V lost 7 bases to trimming and J lost 0 bases, with 4 bases between them. The CDR3 contains 12 residues. CDR3 sequence: CASKDSNQPQHF. In DNA, the CDR3 is TGTGCCAGCAAAGATAGCAATCAGCCCCAGCATTTT.

This chain joins TRBV5-1 and TRBJ2-2; weak D call: TRBD2 (6 bases). CDR3 length: 15 residues. Looked up from germline, CDR1 is SGHRS and CDR2 is YFSETQ. V was shortened by 9 bases and J by 2 bases, with 17 bases between the two germline ends. CDR3 coding DNA: TGCGCCACCCAACTTAGCGGAGCCAACACCGGGGAGCTGTTTTTT. Translation: CATQLSGANTGELFF.